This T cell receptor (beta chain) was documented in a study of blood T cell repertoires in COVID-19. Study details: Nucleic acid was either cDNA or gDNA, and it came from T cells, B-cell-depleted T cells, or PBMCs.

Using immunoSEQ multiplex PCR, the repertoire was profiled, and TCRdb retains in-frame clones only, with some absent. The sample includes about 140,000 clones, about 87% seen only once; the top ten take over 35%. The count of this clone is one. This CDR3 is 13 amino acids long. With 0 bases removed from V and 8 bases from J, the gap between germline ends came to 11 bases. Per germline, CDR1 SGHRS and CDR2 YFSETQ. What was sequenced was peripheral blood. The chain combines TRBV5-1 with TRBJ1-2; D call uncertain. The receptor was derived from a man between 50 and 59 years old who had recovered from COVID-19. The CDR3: CASSLAPGQGYTF. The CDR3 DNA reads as TGCGCCAGCAGCTTGGCTCCGGGTCAAGGCTACACCTTC.